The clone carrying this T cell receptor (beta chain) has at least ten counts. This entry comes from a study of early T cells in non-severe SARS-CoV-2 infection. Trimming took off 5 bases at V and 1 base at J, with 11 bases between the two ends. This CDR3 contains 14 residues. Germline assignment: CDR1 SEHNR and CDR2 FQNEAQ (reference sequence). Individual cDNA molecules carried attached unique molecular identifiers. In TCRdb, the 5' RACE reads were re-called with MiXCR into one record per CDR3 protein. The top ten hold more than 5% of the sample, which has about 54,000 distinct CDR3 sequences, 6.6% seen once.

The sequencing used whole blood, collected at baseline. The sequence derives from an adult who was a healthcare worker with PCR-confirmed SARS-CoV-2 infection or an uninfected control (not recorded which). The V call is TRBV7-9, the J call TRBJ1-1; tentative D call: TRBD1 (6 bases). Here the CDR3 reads CASSPLDRNTEAFF. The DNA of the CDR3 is TGTGCCAGCAGCCCTCTGGACAGGAACACTGAAGCTTTCTTT.